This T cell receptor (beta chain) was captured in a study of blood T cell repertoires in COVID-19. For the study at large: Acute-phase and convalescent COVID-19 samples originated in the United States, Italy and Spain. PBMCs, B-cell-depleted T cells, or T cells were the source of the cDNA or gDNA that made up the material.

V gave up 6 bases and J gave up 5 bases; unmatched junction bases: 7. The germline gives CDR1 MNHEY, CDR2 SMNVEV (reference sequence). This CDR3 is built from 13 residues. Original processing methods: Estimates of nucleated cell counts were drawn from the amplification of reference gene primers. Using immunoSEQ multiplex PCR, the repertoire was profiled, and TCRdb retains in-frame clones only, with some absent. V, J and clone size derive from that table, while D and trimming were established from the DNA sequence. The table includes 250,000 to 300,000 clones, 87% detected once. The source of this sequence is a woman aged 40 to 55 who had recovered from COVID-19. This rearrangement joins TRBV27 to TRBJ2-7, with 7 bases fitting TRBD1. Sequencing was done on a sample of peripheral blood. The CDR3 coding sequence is TGTGCCAGCAGACCCGACAGGGAAGACGAGCAGTACTTC. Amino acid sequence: CASRPDREDEQYF.